This T cell receptor (beta chain) was profiled in a study of technical replicates of blood from several donors. Using immunoSEQ multiplex PCR, the repertoire was profiled, and TCRdb retains in-frame clones only, with some absent. The sample shows tens of thousands of clones, roughly 92% of them seen only once. The sequence was collected from a human donor in good health. The sequenced sample was T cells isolated from PBMCs.

The CDR3 reads CASSLISAGRGETQYF. The CDR3, as DNA: TGTGCCAGCAGCTTAATATCGGCAGGGAGGGGAGAGACCCAGTACTTC. The chain joins TRBV7-6 to TRBJ2-5; 7 nucleotides match TRBD2. The ends lost 2 bases at V and 4 bases at J; junction bases unmatched: 10. Germline V gives CDR1 SGHVS, CDR2 FNYEAQ. This CDR3 comprises 16 residues.